A selection of T cell receptor beta chains follows, all from one sample in a study of cytomegalovirus exposure and HLA in healthy donors. The data were produced by immunoSEQ multiplex PCR, yet TCRdb's version contains in-frame clones alone and is incomplete. Of 150,000 to 200,000 clones in the sample, around 72% were seen once. The specimen was PBMCs. These TCRs come from a man aged 35-49 years in good health and CMV-seropositive. Both conserved end residues are part of each CDR3. A D gene is named only where the DNA matches it firmly. The size of a clone is reported for some rows only, either as once, few or many, or as a class for expanded clones.

d_gene	j_gene	len	abundance	v_gene	CDR3nt	CDR3aa
TRBD1	TRBJ1-4	15	NA	TRBV19	TGTGCCAGTAGTCCGACAGGGGGTTACGGTGAAAAACTGTTTTTT	CASSPTGGYGEKLFF
NA	TRBJ2-3	12	NA	TRBV28	TGTGCCAGCACCTTTCCCGGAGATACGCAGTATTTT	CASTFPGDTQYF
NA	TRBJ1-1	14	few	TRBV6-5	TGTGCCAGCAGTTACTCGGGCAGGGGCGCAAGAGCTTTCTTT	CASSYSGRGARAFF
NA	TRBJ2-5	16	NA	TRBV7-9	TGTGCCAGCAGCTCCCCCATGGACAGTCCTCGGGAGACCCAGTACTTC	CASSSPMDSPRETQYF
NA	TRBJ2-7	14	NA	TRBV5-6	TGTGCCAGCAGCTCCGGGACATTACACTACGAGCAGTACTTC	CASSSGTLHYEQYF
NA	TRBJ1-2	16	NA	TRBV7-2	TGTGCCAGCAGCTTAAGTAGACAGACATCTAACTATGGCTACACCTTC	CASSLSRQTSNYGYTF
TRBD2	TRBJ2-7	13	NA	TRBV6-1	TGTGCCAGCAAGCGGGGAGGAACCTACGAGCAGTACTTC	CASKRGGTYEQYF
TRBD1	TRBJ2-4	14	NA	TRBV7-2	TGTGCCAGCAGCTTCGACAGGGGTGGAAACATTCAGTACTTC	CASSFDRGGNIQYF
NA	TRBJ2-1	14	NA	TRBV5-4	TGTGCCAGCAGCTTGGTAGCTAACTACAATGAGCAGTTCTTC	CASSLVANYNEQFF
NA	TRBJ2-1	13	NA	TRBV7-2	TGTGCCAGCAGCTTAGCCAGGGAGGATGAGCAGTTCTTC	CASSLAREDEQFF
NA	TRBJ1-1	14	NA	TRBV30	TGTGCCTGGAGTGTCCAGGGGTTTAACACTGAAGCTTTCTTT	CAWSVQGFNTEAFF